These 16 T cell receptor beta chains share one sample of origin, sequenced in a study of cytomegalovirus exposure and HLA in healthy donors. PCR was performed using 60 Vbeta and 13 Jbeta primers. This table comes from immunoSEQ multiplex PCR, and its TCRdb copy is limited to in-frame clones, with some not included. This table has approximately 150,000 clones, roughly 76% appearing once. Sequencing was done on a sample of PBMCs. The receptor source for this set is a woman in her forties or fifties in good health and CMV-seronegative.

This chain connects TRBV7-9 to TRBJ2-7; TRBD1 matches 9 bases. The CDR3 has 15 residues. Looked up from germline, CDR1 is SEHNR and CDR2 is FQNEAQ (reference sequence). V was clipped by 3 bases and J by 1 base; unmatched bases: 4. The CDR3 sequence is CASSLGQGLSYEQYF. The CDR3 DNA reads as TGTGCCAGCAGCTTGGGACAGGGTCTTTCCTACGAGCAGTACTTC.

The chain couples TRBV18 to TRBJ1-2, with D perhaps matching TRBD1 (6 bases). Trimming took 2 bases from V and 1 from J, leaving 17 bases between them. CDR3 length equals 17 residues. Germline V lookup: CDR1 KGHSH, CDR2 LQKENI. The CDR3 is CASSPYGDRQDNYGYTF. CDR3 DNA: TGTGCCAGCTCACCATACGGAGACCGACAGGATAACTATGGCTACACCTTC.

CDR3 amino acids: CASRRQIAKNIQYF. The DNA for the CDR3 is TGTGCCAGCAGGCGACAGATAGCCAAAAACATTCAGTACTTC. This chain connects TRBV2 to TRBJ2-4; maybe TRBD1 (5 bases). Germline V CDR1 and CDR2: SNHLY, FYNNEI. The V and J ends lost 6 bases and 0 bases respectively, with 9 bases between them. The CDR3 totals 14 residues.

The chain employs TRBV28 and TRBJ2-1, with 8 bases matching TRBD1. This CDR3 spans 15 amino acids. V shed 1 base and J 3 bases; nucleotides not matched to a gene: 2. Germline V gene data show CDR1 as MDHEN and CDR2 as SYDVKM. The CDR3 reads CASSLYGQGYNEQFF. The CDR3 coding sequence is TGTGCCAGCAGTTTATACGGACAGGGCTACAATGAGCAGTTCTTC.

With regard to this clone: The junction does not match germline at one end; this may be a read error. The V call is TRBV7-9, the J call TRBJ1-4, with 7 bases that match TRBD1. Per germline, CDR1 SEHNR and CDR2 FQNEAQ (reference sequence). The CDR3 sequence is 14 residues long. DNA for the CDR3: TGTTCCAGCAGCACTAGGGGGCAGGTCGAAAAACTGTTTTTT. It yields the protein CSSSTRGQVEKLFF. Full variable domain (outside the CDR3, taken from reference TRBV7-9 and TRBJ1-4): DTGVSQNPRHKITKRGQNVTFRCDPISEHNRLYWYRQTLGQGPEFLTYFQNEAQLEKSRLLSDRFSAERPKGSFSTLEIQRTEQGDSAMYLCSSSTRGQVEKLFFGSGTQLSVL.

This sequence joins TRBV25-1 and TRBJ1-1; maybe TRBD1 (5 bases). V lost 3 bases to trimming and J lost 4 bases, with 18 bases between them. The CDR3 covers 16 residues. The germline V gene has CDR1 MGHDK and CDR2 SYGVNS. CDR3 coding DNA: TGTGCCAGCAGTGACCGCCGGTGGCAGGGATTCACTGAAGCTTTCTTT. As protein: CASSDRRWQGFTEAFF.

The chain recombines TRBV29-1 with TRBJ2-4; 13 bases agree with TRBD2. The CDR3 totals 14 residues. CDR1 is SQVTM and CDR2 is ANQGSEA in the germline V gene. The V gene end was trimmed by 4 bases and the J gene end by 8 bases; junction bases not matched to a gene: 5. CDR3 bases: TGCAGCGTTGGGGGACTAGCGGGATTAGACATTCAGTACTTC. Protein sequence: CSVGGLAGLDIQYF.

This clone came up once. The chain joins TRBV6-5 to TRBJ2-1; 7 bases are shared with TRBD2. This CDR3 comprises 16 residues. With 0 bases clipped from V and 6 bases from J, the junction kept 8 bases outside the gene matches. Germline V lookup: CDR1 MNHEY, CDR2 SVGAGI. The CDR3 region has the DNA TGTGCCAGCAGTTACTCGTGGGCGGGAGCTAGCAATGAGCAGTTCTTC. Translated, it gives CASSYSWAGASNEQFF.

This clone came up a few times. This chain connects TRBV5-4 to TRBJ2-1; 13 positions agree with TRBD2. The germline V gene has CDR1 SGHNT and CDR2 YYREEE (reference sequence). This CDR3 spans 15 amino acids. J was trimmed by 6 bases and V by 3 bases; bases with no gene match: 3. In nucleotides, the CDR3 is TGTGCCAGCAGCTCGGGGACTAGCGGGGTCAATGAGCAGTTCTTC. Translated, it gives CASSSGTSGVNEQFF.

There are a few counts of this clone. The chain couples TRBV6-5 to TRBJ1-3; 7 bases are a match to TRBD1. CDR1 and CDR2 from the germline V gene are MNHEY and SVGAGI. The CDR3 extends over 15 amino acids. J lost 2 bases, V lost 6 bases, and 7 bases had no gene match. The CDR3 region has the DNA TGTGCCAGCAGCCCACGAACAGGGGCTGGAAACACCATATATTTT. Translating it yields CASSPRTGAGNTIYF.

The rearrangement joins TRBV5-4 to TRBJ2-6; D unclear. This CDR3 contains 15 residues. Trimming shortened V by 2 bases and J by 2 bases, and 8 bases separated the two germline ends. CDR1 SGHNT and CDR2 YYREEE come from the germline V gene (reference sequence). This CDR3 is CASSLTNPGANVLTF. The CDR3 DNA reads TGTGCCAGCAGCTTAACTAACCCTGGGGCCAACGTCCTGACTTTC.

This clone has a single count. The rearrangement links TRBV9 to TRBJ2-1; 8 nucleotides match TRBD2. CDR1 is SGDLS and CDR2 is YYNGEE in the germline V gene. V trimming: 1 base; J trimming: 4 bases; junction bases outside the gene matches: 1. This CDR3 is 14 amino acids long. CDR3 in amino acids: CASSVTGGYNEQFF. The CDR3 DNA reads as TGTGCCAGCAGCGTAACGGGGGGGTACAATGAGCAGTTCTTC.

The chain couples TRBV4-3 to TRBJ1-1; TRBD1 aligns across 8 bases. Germline CDR1 and CDR2: LGHNA and YSLEER. This CDR3 region has 15 residues. V shed 2 bases, J shed 3 bases, and the junction held 5 bases outside the gene matches. CDR3 bases: TGCGCCAGCAGCCAATACAGGGGGGGCGACACTGAAGCTTTCTTT. This sequence encodes CASSQYRGGDTEAFF.

V is TRBV27 and J is TRBJ2-2, with TRBD1 as a possible D gene (6 bases). The CDR3 loop spans 15 amino acids. Germline V gene data show CDR1 as MNHEY and CDR2 as SMNVEV (reference sequence). The V gene lost 5 bases and the J gene lost 4 bases, with 14 bases spanning the gap. The CDR3: CASSRNAGVTGELFF. DNA for the CDR3: TGTGCCAGCAGTCGTAACGCAGGGGTCACCGGGGAGCTGTTTTTT.

The chain employs TRBV27 and TRBJ1-1; D might be TRBD1 (5 bases). The CDR3 extends over 15 amino acids. Germline CDR1 reads MNHEY; CDR2 reads SMNVEV (reference sequence). Between the trimmed V and J ends, which lost 5 bases and 0 bases, there was a span of 13 bases. In DNA, the CDR3 is TGTGCCAGCAGTACAGGTTACACCATGAACACTGAAGCTTTCTTT. It specifies CASSTGYTMNTEAFF.

The V call is TRBV25-1, the J call TRBJ1-1, with D perhaps matching TRBD1 (6 bases). CDR1 MGHDK and CDR2 SYGVNS come from the germline V gene. The CDR3 is made up of 15 amino acids. Trimming stripped 2 bases from V and 9 bases from J, with 19 bases between. CDR3 nucleotides: TGTGCCAGCAGTGAACCCCTTGGACAGACCTCTAAAGCTTTCTTT. Translating gives CASSEPLGQTSKAFF.